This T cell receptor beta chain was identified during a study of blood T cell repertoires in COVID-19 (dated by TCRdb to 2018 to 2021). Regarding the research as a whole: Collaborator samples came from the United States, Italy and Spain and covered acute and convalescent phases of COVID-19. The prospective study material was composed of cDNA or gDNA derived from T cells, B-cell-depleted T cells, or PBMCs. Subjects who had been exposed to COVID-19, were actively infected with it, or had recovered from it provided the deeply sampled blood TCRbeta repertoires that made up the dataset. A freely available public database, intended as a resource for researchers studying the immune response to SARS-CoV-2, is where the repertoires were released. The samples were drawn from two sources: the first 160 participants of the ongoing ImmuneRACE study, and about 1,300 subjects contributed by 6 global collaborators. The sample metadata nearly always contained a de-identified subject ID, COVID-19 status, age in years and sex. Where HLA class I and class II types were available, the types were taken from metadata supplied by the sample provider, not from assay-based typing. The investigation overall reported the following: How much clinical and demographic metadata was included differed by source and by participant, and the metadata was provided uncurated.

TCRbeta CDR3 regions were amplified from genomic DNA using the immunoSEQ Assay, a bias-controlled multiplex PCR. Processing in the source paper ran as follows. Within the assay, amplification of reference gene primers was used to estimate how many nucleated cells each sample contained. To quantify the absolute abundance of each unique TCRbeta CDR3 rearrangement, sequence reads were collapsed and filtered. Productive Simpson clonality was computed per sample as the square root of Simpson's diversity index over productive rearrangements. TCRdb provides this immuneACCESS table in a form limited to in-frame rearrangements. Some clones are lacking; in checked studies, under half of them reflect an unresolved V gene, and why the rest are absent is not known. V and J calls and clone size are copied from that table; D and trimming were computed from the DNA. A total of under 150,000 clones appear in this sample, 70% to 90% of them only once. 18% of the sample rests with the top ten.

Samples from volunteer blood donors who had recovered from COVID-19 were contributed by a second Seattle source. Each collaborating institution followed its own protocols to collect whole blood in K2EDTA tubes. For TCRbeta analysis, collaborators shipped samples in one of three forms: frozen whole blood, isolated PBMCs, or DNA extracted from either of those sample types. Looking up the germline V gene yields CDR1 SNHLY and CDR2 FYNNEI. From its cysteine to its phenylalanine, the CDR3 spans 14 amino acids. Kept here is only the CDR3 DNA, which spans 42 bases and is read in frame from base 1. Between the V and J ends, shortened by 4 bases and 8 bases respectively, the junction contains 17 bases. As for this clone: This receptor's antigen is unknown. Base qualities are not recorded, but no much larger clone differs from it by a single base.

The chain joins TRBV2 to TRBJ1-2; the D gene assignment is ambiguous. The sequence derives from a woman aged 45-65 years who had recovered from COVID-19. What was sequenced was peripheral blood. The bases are TGTGCCAGCAGTGTCACAGCTAGCTTAGGAGGCTACACCTTC. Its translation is CASSVTASLGGYTF.